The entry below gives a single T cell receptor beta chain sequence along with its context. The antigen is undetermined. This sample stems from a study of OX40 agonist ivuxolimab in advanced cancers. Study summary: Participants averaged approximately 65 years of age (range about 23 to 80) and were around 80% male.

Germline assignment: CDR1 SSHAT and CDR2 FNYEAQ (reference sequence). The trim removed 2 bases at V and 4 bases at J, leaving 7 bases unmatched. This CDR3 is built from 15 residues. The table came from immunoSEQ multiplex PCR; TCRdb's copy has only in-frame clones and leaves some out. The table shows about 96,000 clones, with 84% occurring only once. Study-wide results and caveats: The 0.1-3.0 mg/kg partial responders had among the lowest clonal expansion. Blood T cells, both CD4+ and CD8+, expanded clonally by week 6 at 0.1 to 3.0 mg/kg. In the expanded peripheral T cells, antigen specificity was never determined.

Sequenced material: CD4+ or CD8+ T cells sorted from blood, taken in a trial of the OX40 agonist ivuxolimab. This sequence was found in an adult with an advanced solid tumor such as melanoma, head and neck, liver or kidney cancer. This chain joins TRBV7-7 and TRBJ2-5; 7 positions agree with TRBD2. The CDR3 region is CASSLMRGEGETQYF. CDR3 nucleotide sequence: TGTGCCAGCAGCTTAATGAGAGGGGAGGGAGAGACCCAGTACTTC.